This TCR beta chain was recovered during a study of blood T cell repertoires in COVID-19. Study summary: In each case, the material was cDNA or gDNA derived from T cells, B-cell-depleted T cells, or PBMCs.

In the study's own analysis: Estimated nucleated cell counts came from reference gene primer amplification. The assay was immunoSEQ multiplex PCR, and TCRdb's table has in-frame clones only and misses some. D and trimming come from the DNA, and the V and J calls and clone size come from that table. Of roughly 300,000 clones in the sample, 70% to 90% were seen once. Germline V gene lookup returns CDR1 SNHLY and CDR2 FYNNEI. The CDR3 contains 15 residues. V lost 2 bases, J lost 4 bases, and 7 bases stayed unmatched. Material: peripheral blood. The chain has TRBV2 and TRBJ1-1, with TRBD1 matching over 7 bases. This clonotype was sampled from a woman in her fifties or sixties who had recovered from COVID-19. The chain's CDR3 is CASSEQGGQFTEAFF. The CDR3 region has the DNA TGTGCCAGCAGTGAACAGGGGGGCCAATTCACTGAAGCTTTCTTT. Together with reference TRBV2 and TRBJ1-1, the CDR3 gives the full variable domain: EPEVTQTPSHQVTQMGQEVILRCVPISNHLYFYWYRQILGQKVEFLVSFYNNEISEKSEIFDDQFSVERPDGSNFTLKIRSTKLEDSAMYFCASSEQGGQFTEAFFGQGTRLTVV.